This is a list of T cell receptor beta chains from one sample in a study of CD4 T cells in relation to SARS-CoV-2 and coronaviruses. Their recognized antigens are unknown. Repertoires were generated with immunoSEQ multiplex PCR, while TCRdb's copy carries only in-frame clones and drops some. Of some 32,000 clones detected, around 76% appear once; the ten largest clones hold 3% to 4%. The sample taken for sequencing was memory CD4+ T cells from PBMCs, cultured in vitro. These TCRs come from an adult with COVID-19. Both conserved end residues are part of each CDR3. The D gene is left open where the match is weak. Some rows mark clone size as missing; the rest say once, few, many or name a class of expanded clone.

d_call	j_call	v_call	clone_size	cdr3_aa	cdr3_nt
-	TRBJ1-1	TRBV12-3/TRBV12-4	-	CASSLWLNTEAFF	TGTGCCAGCAGTTTATGGCTGAACACTGAAGCTTTCTTT
-	TRBJ2-1	TRBV7-9	-	CASSLAYFVSSYNEQFF	TGTGCCAGCAGCTTAGCGTATTTTGTTAGCTCCTACAATGAGCAGTTCTTC
-	TRBJ2-2	TRBV2	-	CASGAGISNTGELFF	TGTGCCAGCGGGGCCGGAATTTCGAACACCGGGGAGCTGTTTTTT
-	TRBJ1-5	TRBV30	-	CAWQKQGYQPQHF	TGTGCCTGGCAAAAACAGGGATATCAGCCCCAGCATTTT
TRBD2	TRBJ2-3	TRBV5-1	-	CASSPLAGAPDTQYF	TGCGCCAGCAGCCCTCTAGCGGGAGCACCAGATACGCAGTATTTT
TRBD2	TRBJ2-1	TRBV15	-	CATSARSGSRDEQFF	TGTGCCACCAGCGCCAGGAGCGGGAGTAGGGATGAGCAGTTCTTC
-	TRBJ1-1	TRBV18	-	CASSSSWAGDTEAFF	TGTGCCAGCTCATCTTCATGGGCAGGGGACACTGAAGCTTTCTTT
-	TRBJ1-1	TRBV6-2/TRBV6-3	-	CASSRTENTEAFF	TGTGCCAGCAGTCGGACGGAGAACACTGAAGCTTTCTTT
-	TRBJ1-2	TRBV9	few	CASIRPGARYTF	TGTGCCAGCATCCGACCCGGGGCCCGCTACACCTTC
-	TRBJ1-1	TRBV6-5	-	CASTPGWGNTEAFF	TGTGCCAGCACGCCAGGTTGGGGGAACACTGAAGCTTTCTTT
TRBD1	TRBJ1-1	TRBV7-2	-	CASSYNNRGGTEAFF	TGTGCCAGCAGTTATAACAACAGGGGTGGCACTGAAGCTTTCTTT
TRBD2	TRBJ2-7	TRBV3-1/TRBV3-2	once	CASRQRGTSGRSGEQYF	TGTGCCAGCAGGCAACGAGGGACTAGCGGGAGGTCCGGCGAGCAGTACTTC
TRBD2	TRBJ2-7	TRBV14	-	CASSQAIAGGPEQYF	TGTGCCAGCAGCCAAGCTATAGCGGGAGGGCCGGAGCAGTACTTC
-	TRBJ2-7	TRBV5-1	-	CASSLLTGNEQYF	TGCGCCAGCAGCTTGCTGACTGGGAACGAGCAGTACTTC
-	TRBJ2-3	TRBV15	-	CATSRGRTTDTQYF	TGTGCCACCAGCAGAGGGCGGACCACAGATACGCAGTATTTT
-	TRBJ1-2	TRBV28	-	CASSLWAGETGGYTF	TGTGCCAGCAGTTTATGGGCAGGGGAAACTGGTGGCTACACCTTC
-	TRBJ1-1	TRBV12-3/TRBV12-4	-	CASKSWYDEAFF	TGTGCCAGCAAATCCTGGTACGATGAAGCTTTCTTT
TRBD2	TRBJ2-3	TRBV10-1	-	CASSEVAGGPYTQYF	TGCGCCAGCAGTGAGGTAGCGGGAGGGCCTTATACGCAGTATTTT
TRBD2	TRBJ2-7	TRBV4-1	large	CASSPGLAGEQYF	TGCGCCAGCAGCCCGGGACTAGCGGGCGAGCAGTACTTC
-	TRBJ2-1	TRBV27	few	CASRTEGNEQFF	TGTGCCAGCCGGACGGAGGGCAATGAGCAGTTCTTC
-	TRBJ1-6	TRBV7-9	once	CASSLGAGADNSPLHF	TGTGCCAGCAGCTTAGGGGCAGGGGCGGATAATTCACCCCTCCACTTT
TRBD1	TRBJ2-7	TRBV7-2	-	CASSSQGNNEQYF	TGTGCCAGCAGCTCACAGGGGAACAACGAGCAGTACTTC
-	TRBJ2-3	TRBV7-2	-	CASSSGLNTDTQYF	TGTGCCAGCAGCTCCGGACTTAACACAGATACGCAGTATTTT
-	TRBJ2-1	TRBV18	-	CASSPRTGYVEQFF	TGTGCCAGCTCACCACGTACAGGCTACGTTGAGCAGTTCTTC